The rows below give T cell receptor beta chains drawn from one sample of a study of blood T cell repertoires in COVID-19. Sequenced by immunoSEQ multiplex PCR; TCRdb stores in-frame clones only, minus some. The data show about 200,000 clones, 80% to 95% seen once. Sequenced: peripheral blood. The receptor source for this set is a man in his fifties or sixties with COVID-19, enrolled during active disease. The CDR3 runs from the conserved cysteine through the conserved F or W. The D gene is left open where the match is weak.

j_call,v_call,d_call,cdr3_aa,cdr3_nt
TRBJ2-2,TRBV7-9,-,CASSLSITGELFF,TGTGCCAGCAGCTTGTCCATTACCGGGGAGCTGTTTTTT
TRBJ2-5,TRBV15,TRBD2,CATTWGGFSETQYF,TGTGCCACCACCTGGGGGGGGTTTTCAGAGACCCAGTACTTC
TRBJ2-3,TRBV5-4,TRBD2,CASSLRLAGGPDTQYF,TGTGCCAGCAGCCTCCGACTAGCGGGAGGGCCAGATACGCAGTATTTT
TRBJ2-3,TRBV18,TRBD1,CASLGQGADTQYF,TGTGCCAGCCTCGGACAGGGGGCAGATACGCAGTATTTT
TRBJ1-2,TRBV3-1/TRBV3-2,TRBD1,CASTISGGNGYTF,TGTGCCAGCACAATCTCAGGGGGTAATGGCTACACCTTC
TRBJ1-4,TRBV4-1,TRBD1,CASSQGPVRQGINEKLFF,TGCGCCAGCAGCCAAGGACCCGTGAGACAGGGCATTAATGAAAAACTGTTTTTT
TRBJ1-2,TRBV12-2,-,CASRLAVGGANYGYTF,TGTGCAAGTCGCTTAGCGGTCGGGGGAGCTAACTATGGCTACACCTTC
TRBJ2-7,TRBV7-2,-,CASSTQFQEPYEQYF,TGTGCCAGCAGCACCCAATTCCAGGAACCCTACGAGCAGTACTTC
TRBJ1-2,TRBV10-2,-,CASSPRQSYGYTF,TGCGCCAGCAGTCCGAGACAGTCATATGGCTACACCTTC
TRBJ1-6,TRBV27,-,CASSPSGSYNSPLHF,TGTGCCAGCAGCCCCTCCGGCTCCTATAATTCACCCCTCCACTTT
TRBJ1-1,TRBV6-1,TRBD1,CASSDLQGAGAFF,TGTGCCAGCAGTGACCTACAGGGGGCGGGAGCTTTCTTT
TRBJ2-1,TRBV4-3,TRBD2,CASSQGGLVRGNEQFF,TGCGCCAGCAGCCAAGGGGGACTAGTTCGTGGCAATGAGCAGTTCTTC
TRBJ1-5,TRBV18,TRBD1,CASSQGGGQPQHF,TGTGCCAGCTCCCAGGGGGGCGGTCAGCCCCAGCATTTT
TRBJ2-6,TRBV7-6,-,CASSLGPQGANVLTF,TGTGCCAGCAGCTTGGGCCCCCAGGGGGCCAACGTCCTGACTTTC
TRBJ1-5,TRBV19,-,CASSWGQDRSNQPQHF,TGTGCCAGTAGTTGGGGGCAGGACCGTAGCAATCAGCCCCAGCATTTT
TRBJ2-7,TRBV11-2,TRBD1,CASSSQGYEQYF,TGTGCCAGCAGCTCACAGGGGTACGAGCAGTACTTC
TRBJ2-2,TRBV5-5,TRBD2,CASSSGGASNGELFF,TGTGCCAGCAGCTCCGGGGGGGCCTCTAACGGGGAGCTGTTTTTT
TRBJ2-7,TRBV28,-,CASSPTGQPYSYEQYF,TGTGCCAGTTCCCCCACAGGACAGCCCTACTCCTACGAGCAGTACTTC
TRBJ1-2,TRBV28,-,CASSPTGNYGYTF,TGTGCCAGCAGCCCCACAGGAAACTATGGCTACACCTTC
TRBJ2-5,TRBV30,-,CAWSEGGVGETQYF,TGTGCCTGGAGTGAAGGAGGGGTAGGCGAGACCCAGTACTTC